The rows below give T cell receptor beta chains drawn from one sample of a study of T-cell memory formation after mild COVID-19. TCRdb independently ran MiXCR on the 5' RACE reads; one entry per CDR3 protein. The sample holds 450,000 to 700,000 distinct CDR3 sequences; roughly 17% are singletons and the top ten take about 12%. Source material: PBMCs or a T cell subset sorted from them (not recorded which). The receptors stem from an adult woman who had mild COVID-19 (a few samples of this study predate the infection). Cell type and time point are not known. The CDR3 runs from the conserved cysteine through the conserved F or W. Each record gives: V gene, D gene, J gene, clone size, CDR3 protein, CDR3 DNA. A D gene is named only where the DNA matches it firmly. Some rows have no size entry. The others give once, few or many, or a class for an expanded clone.

>TRBV4-3|-|TRBJ1-1|few
CASSQMDGTEAFF
TGCGCCAGCAGCCAGATGGACGGGACTGAAGCTTTCTTT
>TRBV9|-|TRBJ2-5|-
CASSRDGTMQETQYF
TGTGCCAGCAGCCGGGACGGGACAATGCAAGAGACCCAGTACTTC
>TRBV20-1|-|TRBJ2-7|few
CSARWRQSYEQYF
TGCAGTGCTAGATGGAGACAGTCCTACGAGCAGTACTTC
>TRBV4-2|TRBD1|TRBJ2-1|few
CASSPGTGNEQFF
TGTGCCAGCAGCCCCGGGACAGGGAATGAGCAGTTCTTC
>TRBV5-1|TRBD1|TRBJ2-2|few
CASSSTGVDGELFF
TGCGCCAGCAGCTCCACAGGGGTCGACGGGGAGCTGTTTTTT
>TRBV20-1|-|TRBJ2-5|-
CSATGRGGRETQYF
TGCAGTGCTACAGGACGAGGGGGAAGAGAGACCCAGTACTTC
>TRBV9|TRBD1|TRBJ1-2|-
CASSGTGGFLYGYTF
TGTGCCAGCAGCGGGACAGGTGGATTTCTCTATGGCTACACCTTC
>TRBV5-6|-|TRBJ1-1|many
CASSLDTEAFF
TGCGCCAGCAGCTTGGACACTGAAGCTTTCTTT
>TRBV4-1|-|TRBJ2-7|few
CASSQYYQANPSYEQYF
TGCGCCAGCAGCCAATATTACCAGGCTAACCCCTCCTACGAGCAGTACTTC
>TRBV7-9|TRBD2|TRBJ2-1|-
CASSLYTGSGEDEQFF
TGTGCCAGCAGCCTATATACGGGTAGCGGGGAAGATGAGCAGTTCTTC
>TRBV7-2|-|TRBJ2-7|few
CASSPKKGGFDTYEQYF
TGTGCCAGCAGCCCCAAGAAGGGTGGGTTCGACACCTACGAGCAGTACTTC
>TRBV4-2|TRBD1|TRBJ2-2|-
CASSQVLHRGGTGELFF
TGTGCCAGCAGCCAAGTTCTTCACAGGGGCGGCACCGGGGAGCTGTTTTTT
>TRBV6-1|TRBD1|TRBJ2-3|-
CASSDPGQGSDTQYF
TGTGCCAGCAGTGACCCGGGACAGGGGTCCGATACGCAGTATTTT
>TRBV5-1|TRBD2|TRBJ2-5|few
CASSAYAGGGETQYF
TGCGCCAGCAGCGCCTACGCGGGAGGGGGGGAGACCCAGTACTTC
>TRBV3-1|TRBD2|TRBJ2-3|-
CASSQERLAGTDTQYF
TGTGCCAGCAGCCAAGAAAGGCTAGCGGGAACAGATACGCAGTATTTT
>TRBV7-9|TRBD2|TRBJ2-1|-
CASSSPRATSGRYEQFF
TGTGCCAGCAGCTCTCCCCGCGCGACTAGCGGGAGGTATGAGCAGTTCTTC
>TRBV19|TRBD2|TRBJ2-5|many
CASSTRGSGKGETQYF
TGTGCCAGTAGTACCCGGGGTAGCGGGAAAGGAGAGACCCAGTACTTC
>TRBV20-1|-|TRBJ2-7|-
CSADRRDTYYEQYF
TGCAGTGCTGATCGTCGGGACACCTACTACGAGCAGTACTTC
>TRBV7-2|-|TRBJ2-3|-
CASSYPELGTDTQYF
TGTGCCAGCAGTTATCCGGAACTAGGCACAGATACGCAGTATTTT
>TRBV6-1|-|TRBJ1-3|-
CASSEASDLGAYTIYF
TGTGCCAGCAGTGAAGCGTCGGATCTGGGCGCGTACACCATATATTTT
>TRBV9|-|TRBJ2-3|-
CASSAGRASSTDTQYF
TGTGCCAGCAGCGCCGGCAGGGCCTCTAGCACAGATACGCAGTATTTT
>TRBV4-2|TRBD1|TRBJ2-7|few
CASSRTGETYEQYF
TGTGCCAGCAGCCGGACAGGGGAAACCTACGAGCAGTACTTC
>TRBV6-5|-|TRBJ1-1|-
CASSSITAEAFF
TGTGCCAGCAGCTCGATCACGGCTGAAGCTTTCTTT
>TRBV4-2|TRBD2|TRBJ2-1|-
CASSQEHAGAAYNEQFF
TGTGCCAGCAGCCAAGAACATGCGGGAGCGGCCTACAATGAGCAGTTCTTC
>TRBV6-5|TRBD1|TRBJ1-4|few
CASSYGRGHVTEKLFF
TGTGCCAGCAGTTACGGCAGGGGGCATGTTACAGAAAAACTGTTTTTT
>TRBV30|-|TRBJ1-2|few
CAWSVQRSGYTF
TGTGCCTGGAGTGTTCAGAGGAGTGGCTACACCTTC
>TRBV29-1|TRBD1|TRBJ1-4|-
CSVGQGGEKLFF
TGCAGCGTAGGACAGGGGGGTGAAAAACTGTTTTTT
>TRBV27|-|TRBJ1-2|-
CASRADRLRNYGYTF
TGTGCCAGCAGAGCTGACAGACTACGAAACTATGGCTACACCTTC
>TRBV5-6|-|TRBJ2-1|many
CASSWDQANEQFF
TGTGCCAGCAGCTGGGATCAGGCCAATGAGCAGTTCTTC
>TRBV5-5|-|TRBJ1-2|-
CASSLTWGSRDGYTF
TGTGCCAGCAGCTTGACCTGGGGTTCGAGGGATGGCTACACCTTC
>TRBV14|-|TRBJ2-2|few
CASSPPLGGRGHTGELFF
TGTGCCAGCAGCCCCCCGCTGGGAGGGCGGGGGCACACCGGGGAGCTGTTTTTT
>TRBV12-3/TRBV12-4|TRBD2|TRBJ2-7|-
CASRTSGAPYEQYF
TGTGCCAGCAGGACTAGCGGTGCCCCCTACGAGCAGTACTTC
>TRBV29-1|-|TRBJ2-3|-
CSVDGAADTQYF
TGCAGCGTCGATGGGGCCGCAGATACGCAGTATTTT
>TRBV5-6|-|TRBJ2-3|many
CASSAKPRIQRDTQYF
TGTGCCAGCAGCGCCAAACCCCGGATCCAACGGGATACGCAGTATTTT
>TRBV20-1|TRBD2|TRBJ2-2|few
CSARPFGGLAGSREPGELFF
TGCAGTGCTAGACCATTCGGGGGACTAGCGGGATCGCGCGAACCCGGGGAGCTGTTTTTT
>TRBV9|-|TRBJ2-7|many
CASSAGGRRYEQYF
TGTGCCAGCAGCGCCGGAGGCCGCCGGTACGAGCAGTACTTC
>TRBV5-1|-|TRBJ2-5|-
CASSPGPTAPQETQYF
TGCGCCAGCAGCCCAGGGCCCACGGCCCCTCAAGAGACCCAGTACTTC
>TRBV10-3|TRBD2|TRBJ2-3|-
CAISRTSGGQTSTDTQYF
TGTGCCATCAGCCGTACTAGCGGGGGGCAAACTAGCACAGATACGCAGTATTTT
>TRBV3-1|-|TRBJ2-7|few
CASSQGGIQQYF
TGTGCCAGCAGCCAAGGGGGAATACAGCAGTACTTC
>TRBV7-8|-|TRBJ2-1|many
CASSPGLEQFF
TGTGCCAGCAGCCCTGGCCTCGAGCAGTTCTTC
>TRBV19|-|TRBJ2-2|-
CASSHPTGELFF
TGTGCCAGTAGTCATCCCACCGGGGAGCTGTTTTTT
>TRBV7-2|TRBD2|TRBJ2-5|-
CASSLDRGSETQYF
TGTGCCAGCAGCTTAGACCGCGGGAGTGAGACCCAGTACTTC
>TRBV7-3|-|TRBJ1-4|few
CASSLGGADGEKLFF
TGTGCCAGCAGCTTAGGGGGTGCGGATGGTGAAAAACTGTTTTTT
>TRBV11-2|-|TRBJ2-5|few
CASSLTRSYQETQYF
TGTGCCAGCAGCTTGACGAGGTCGTACCAAGAGACCCAGTACTTC
>TRBV4-2|-|TRBJ2-7|few
CASSWAVSYEQYF
TGTGCCAGCAGCTGGGCTGTCTCCTACGAGCAGTACTTC
>TRBV5-1|TRBD1|TRBJ2-7|many
CASSSGTGYYEQYF
TGTGCCAGCAGTTCCGGGACAGGGTACTACGAGCAGTACTTC
>TRBV5-1|-|TRBJ2-7|-
CASSKTGGEQYF
TGCGCCAGCAGCAAGACAGGCGGCGAGCAGTACTTC